These 5 T cell receptor beta chains originate from one sample sequenced in a study of T cell repertoires in cytomegalovirus infection. TCRdb itself ran the reads through MiXCR, one entry per CDR3 protein. The sample lists about 740,000 distinct CDR3 sequences; 35% to 45% were seen once. The specimen was PBMCs. The receptors here all came from a human donor in good health (CMV status not recorded). Some clones in this sample may be carry-over from other donors' samples.

This chain uses TRBV28 with TRBJ1-6; D is ambiguous. This CDR3 spans 16 amino acids. Per the germline V gene, CDR1 is MDHEN and CDR2 is SYDVKM. The ends were cut back, 8 bases at V and 6 bases at J, with 20 bases in the middle. The CDR3: CASGLNIGLANSPLHF. CDR3 coding DNA: TGTGCCAGCGGACTAAATATCGGGTTGGCTAATTCACCCCTCCACTTT.

This clonotype showed up just once. The gene calls are TRBV11-2 and TRBJ1-5, with 8 bases fitting TRBD1. The germline gives CDR1 SGHAT, CDR2 FQNNGV. V gave up 5 bases and J gave up 9 bases; unmatched junction bases: 12. The length of the CDR3 is 15 residues. The CDR3 loop reads CASSPGAGGDRPQHF. As DNA, the CDR3 is TGTGCCAGCAGCCCCGGCGCAGGGGGCGACCGGCCCCAGCATTTT.

This clonotype showed up just a few times. The rearrangement uses TRBV25-1 and TRBJ2-2; a weak D match, TRBD2 (6 bases). Germline V lookup: CDR1 MGHDK, CDR2 SYGVNS. This CDR3 has 15 amino acids. V was shortened by 5 bases and J by 7 bases, with 17 bases between the two germline ends. This CDR3 reads CASSSRLAIDGELFF. CDR3 DNA: TGTGCCAGCAGTTCCCGCCTAGCGATCGACGGGGAGCTGTTTTTT.

This clonotype was picked up many times. The CDR3 DNA is TGTGCCAGCAGCGCCGCCGCAGGGTTCACTGAGCAGTTCTTC. Protein product: CASSAAAGFTEQFF. The genes are TRBV7-3 and TRBJ2-1; D may be TRBD1 (5 bases). The germline V gene has CDR1 SGHTA and CDR2 FQGTGA. CDR3 size: 14 residues. With 5 bases removed from V and 9 bases from J, the gap between germline ends came to 17 bases.

This clonotype appeared a single time. This clone may be a read error of a much larger clone one base away. The chain joins TRBV7-2 to TRBJ2-5; tentative D call: TRBD2 (5 bases). Deletions cut 1 base from V and 8 bases from J, with 11 bases between. Germline CDR1 and CDR2: SGHTA and FQGNSA. CDR3 length equals 13 residues. CDR3 DNA: TGTGCCAGCAGCTTAGTCTGGGGAGATACCCAGTACTTC. Amino acids: CASSLVWGDTQYF.